This entry features one TCR beta chain sequence. The record originates from a study of T cell clones after liver transplantation. Study details: In this trial, immunosuppression withdrawal was attempted within 2 years of liver transplant. Graft-donor-reactive sequences were compared with third-party-reactive TCRbeta sequences from pre-transplant mixed lymphocyte reactions.

The germline gives CDR1 LNHDA, CDR2 SQIVND (reference sequence). The trim removed 5 bases at V and 7 bases at J, leaving 9 bases unmatched. This CDR3 region has 15 residues. Here immunoSEQ multiplex PCR was the method, and the copy in TCRdb shows in-frame clones only, minus some. The table records 51,000 or so clones, roughly nine tenths of them present only once. The chain links TRBV19 to TRBJ1-4, with 8 bases identical to TRBD1. The material was CD8+ T cells from blood, obtained 12 months after liver transplant. This clonotype was obtained from a human patient who received a liver transplant. Some T cells may originate from the graft donor. CDR3 in amino acids: CASSGAGGGFEKLFF. DNA of the CDR3: TGTGCCAGTAGTGGAGCAGGGGGCGGTTTTGAAAAACTGTTTTTT. Based on the CDR3 plus reference TRBV19 and TRBJ1-4, the full variable domain is DGGITQSPKYLFRKEGQNVTLSCEQNLNHDAMYWYRQDPGQGLRLIYYSQIVNDFQKGDIAEGYSVSREKKESFPLTVTSAQKNPTAFYLCASSGAGGGFEKLFFGSGTQLSVL.